This T cell receptor beta chain was documented in a study of T-cell memory formation after mild COVID-19. Study-wide results and limits: A subset of responding clones appeared in pre-infection memory, suggesting cross-reactive memory joined.

5'RACE primed at constant segments yielded TCR alpha and TCR beta cDNA libraries bearing sample barcodes and UMIs. In TCRdb, the 5' RACE reads were re-called with MiXCR into one record per CDR3 protein. Of under 200,000 distinct CDR3 sequences listed, 11% are singletons. This clonotype was detected many times. What it recognizes is unknown. This CDR3 is 13 amino acids long. The V and J ends lost 9 bases and 0 bases respectively, with 9 bases between them. Germline V gene sequence: CDR1 MNHNS, CDR2 SASEGT. This sequence originates from a man aged 18 to 35 who had mild COVID-19 (a few samples of this study predate the infection). Cell type and time point are not known. The source material was PBMCs or a T cell subset sorted from them (not recorded which). This chain connects TRBV6-1 to TRBJ2-1; no definite D call. The CDR3 sequence: CASRPSSYNEQFF. CDR3 bases: TGTGCCAGTCGCCCTAGCTCCTACAATGAGCAGTTCTTC.